This T cell receptor (beta chain) appears in the sequencing data of a study of spatial heterogeneity in lung cancer. TCRdb re-analysed the 5' RACE reads in MiXCR, keeping a single row per CDR3 protein. The table records 36,000 or so distinct CDR3 sequences, around 5% of them present only once. This clonotype showed up many times. Germline values: CDR1 DFQATT, CDR2 SNEGSKA (reference sequence). V trimming: 5 bases; J trimming: 4 bases; junction bases outside the gene matches: 9. CDR3 length: 15 amino acids. Time point indicated: sample taken at primary tumor resection. Whole RNA, isolated from tumor, nontumor lung or frozen PBMC, was sequenced without prior sorting.

V is TRBV20-1 and J is TRBJ2-1; 9 bases map to TRBD2. The clonotype comes from a female donor with early-stage non-small cell lung cancer. The sequencing used PBMCs, collected at surgery. The CDR3 coding sequence is TGCAGTGCTCCCTTAAGGCGGGGGGGGTACAATGAGCAGTTCTTC. Amino acid sequence: CSAPLRRGGYNEQFF.